This TCR beta chain is drawn from a study of blood T cell repertoires in COVID-19. Data came from immunoSEQ multiplex PCR; TCRdb stores just in-frame clones and leaves some out. The sample includes 300,000 to 450,000 clones, roughly 89% of them seen just once. The material sequenced was peripheral blood. The sequence came from a woman aged 55-69 years with COVID-19, enrolled during active disease.

The CDR3 region has the DNA TGTGCCATCAGTGACTCGGGTAATGAGCAGTTCTTC. This encodes CAISDSGNEQFF. The chain links TRBV10-3 to TRBJ2-1; D not resolved. The CDR3 extends over 12 amino acids. Germline-derived CDR1 and CDR2 are ENHRY and SYGVKD. V was pared by 3 bases and J by 7 bases, with 7 bases between.